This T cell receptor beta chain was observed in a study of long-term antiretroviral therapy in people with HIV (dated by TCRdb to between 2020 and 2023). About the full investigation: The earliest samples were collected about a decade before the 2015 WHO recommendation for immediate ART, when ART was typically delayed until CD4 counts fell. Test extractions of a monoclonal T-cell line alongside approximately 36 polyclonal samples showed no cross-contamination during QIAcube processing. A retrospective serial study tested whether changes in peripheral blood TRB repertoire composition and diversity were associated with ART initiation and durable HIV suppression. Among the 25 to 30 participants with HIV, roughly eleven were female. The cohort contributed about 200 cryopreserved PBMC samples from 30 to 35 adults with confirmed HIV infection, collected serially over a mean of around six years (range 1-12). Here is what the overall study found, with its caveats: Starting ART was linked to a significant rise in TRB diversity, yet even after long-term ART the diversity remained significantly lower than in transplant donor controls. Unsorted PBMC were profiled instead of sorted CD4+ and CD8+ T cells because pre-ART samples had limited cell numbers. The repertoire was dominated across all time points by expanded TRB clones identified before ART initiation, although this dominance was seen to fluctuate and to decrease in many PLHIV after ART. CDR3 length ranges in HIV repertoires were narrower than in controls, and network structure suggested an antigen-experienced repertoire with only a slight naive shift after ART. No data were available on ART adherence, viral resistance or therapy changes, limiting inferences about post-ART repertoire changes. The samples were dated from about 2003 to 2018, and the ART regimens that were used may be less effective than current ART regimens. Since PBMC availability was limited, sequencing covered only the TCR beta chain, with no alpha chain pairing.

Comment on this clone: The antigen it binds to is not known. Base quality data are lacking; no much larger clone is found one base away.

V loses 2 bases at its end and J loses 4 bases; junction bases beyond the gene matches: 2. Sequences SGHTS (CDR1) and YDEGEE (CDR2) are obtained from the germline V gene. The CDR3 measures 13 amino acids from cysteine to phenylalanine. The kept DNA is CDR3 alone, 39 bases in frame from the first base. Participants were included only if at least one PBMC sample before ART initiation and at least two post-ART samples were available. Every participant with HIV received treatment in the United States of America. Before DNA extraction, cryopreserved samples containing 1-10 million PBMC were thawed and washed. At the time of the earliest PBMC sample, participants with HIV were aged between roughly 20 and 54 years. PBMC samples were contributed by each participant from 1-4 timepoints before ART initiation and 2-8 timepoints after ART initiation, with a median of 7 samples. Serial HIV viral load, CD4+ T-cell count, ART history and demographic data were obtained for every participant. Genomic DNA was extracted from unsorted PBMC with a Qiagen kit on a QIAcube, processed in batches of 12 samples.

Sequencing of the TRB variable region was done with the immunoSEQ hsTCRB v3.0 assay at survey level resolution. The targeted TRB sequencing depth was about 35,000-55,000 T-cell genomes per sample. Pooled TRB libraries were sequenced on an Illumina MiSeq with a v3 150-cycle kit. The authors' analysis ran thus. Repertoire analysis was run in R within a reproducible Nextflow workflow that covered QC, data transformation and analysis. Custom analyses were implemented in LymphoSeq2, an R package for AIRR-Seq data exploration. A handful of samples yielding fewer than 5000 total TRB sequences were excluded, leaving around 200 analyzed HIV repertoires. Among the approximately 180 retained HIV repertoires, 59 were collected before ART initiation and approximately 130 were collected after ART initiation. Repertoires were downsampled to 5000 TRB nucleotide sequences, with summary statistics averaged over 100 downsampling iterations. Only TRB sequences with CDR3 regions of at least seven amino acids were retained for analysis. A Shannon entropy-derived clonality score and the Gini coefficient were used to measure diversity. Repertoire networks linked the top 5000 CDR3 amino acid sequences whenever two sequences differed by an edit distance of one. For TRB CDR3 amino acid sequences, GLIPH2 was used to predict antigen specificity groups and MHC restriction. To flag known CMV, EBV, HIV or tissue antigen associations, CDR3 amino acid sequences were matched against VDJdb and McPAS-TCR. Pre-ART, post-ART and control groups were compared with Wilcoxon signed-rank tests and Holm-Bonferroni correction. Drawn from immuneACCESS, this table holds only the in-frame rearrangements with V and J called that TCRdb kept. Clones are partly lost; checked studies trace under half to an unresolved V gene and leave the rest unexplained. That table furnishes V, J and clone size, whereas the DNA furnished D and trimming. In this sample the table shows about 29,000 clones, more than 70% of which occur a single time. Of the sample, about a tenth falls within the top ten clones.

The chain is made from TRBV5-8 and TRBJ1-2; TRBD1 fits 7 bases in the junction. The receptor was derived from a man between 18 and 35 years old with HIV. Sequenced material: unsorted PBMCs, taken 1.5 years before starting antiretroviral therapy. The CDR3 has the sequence CASSFRQGYGYTF. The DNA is TGTGCCAGCAGCTTCCGACAGGGCTATGGCTACACCTTC.